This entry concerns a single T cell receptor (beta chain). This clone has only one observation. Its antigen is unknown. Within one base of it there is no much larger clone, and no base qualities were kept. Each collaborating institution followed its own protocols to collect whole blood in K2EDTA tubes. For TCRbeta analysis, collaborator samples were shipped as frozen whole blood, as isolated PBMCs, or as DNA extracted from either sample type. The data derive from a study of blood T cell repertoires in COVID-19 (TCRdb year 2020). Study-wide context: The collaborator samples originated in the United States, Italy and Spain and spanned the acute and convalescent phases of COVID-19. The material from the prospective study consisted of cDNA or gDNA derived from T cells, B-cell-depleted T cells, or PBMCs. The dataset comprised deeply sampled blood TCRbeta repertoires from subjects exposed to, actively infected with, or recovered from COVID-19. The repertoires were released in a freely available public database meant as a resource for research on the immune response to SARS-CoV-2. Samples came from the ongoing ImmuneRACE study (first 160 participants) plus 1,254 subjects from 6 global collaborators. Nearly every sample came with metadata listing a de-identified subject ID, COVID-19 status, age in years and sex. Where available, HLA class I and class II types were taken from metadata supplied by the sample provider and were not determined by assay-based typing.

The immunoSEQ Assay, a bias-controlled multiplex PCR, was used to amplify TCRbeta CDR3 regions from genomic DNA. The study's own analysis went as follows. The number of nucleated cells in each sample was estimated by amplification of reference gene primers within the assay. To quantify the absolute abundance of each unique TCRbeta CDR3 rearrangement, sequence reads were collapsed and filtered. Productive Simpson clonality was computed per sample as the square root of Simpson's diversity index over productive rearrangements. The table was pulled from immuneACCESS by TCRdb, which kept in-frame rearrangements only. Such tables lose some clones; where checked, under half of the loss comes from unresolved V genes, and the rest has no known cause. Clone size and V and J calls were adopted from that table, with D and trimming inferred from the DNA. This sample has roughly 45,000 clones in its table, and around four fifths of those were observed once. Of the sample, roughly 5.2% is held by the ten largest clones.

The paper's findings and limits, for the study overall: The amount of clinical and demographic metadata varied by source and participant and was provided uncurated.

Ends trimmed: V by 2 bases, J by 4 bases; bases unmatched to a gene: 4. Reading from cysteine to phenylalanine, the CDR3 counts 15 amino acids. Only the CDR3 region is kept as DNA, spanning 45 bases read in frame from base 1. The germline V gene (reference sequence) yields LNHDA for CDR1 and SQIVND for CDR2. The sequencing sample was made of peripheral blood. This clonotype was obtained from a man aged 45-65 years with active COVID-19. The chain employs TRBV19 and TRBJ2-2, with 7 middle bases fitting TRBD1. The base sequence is TGTGCCAGTAGTATACCCGGGACAGCCACCGGGGAGCTGTTTTTT. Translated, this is CASSIPGTATGELFF.